Presented here are 10 T cell receptor beta chains from one specimen sequenced in a study of blood T cell repertoires in COVID-19. This table comes from immunoSEQ multiplex PCR, and its TCRdb copy is limited to in-frame clones, with some not included. The table includes around 250,000 clones, around 86% detected once. Sequencing used peripheral blood. These receptors were obtained from an older man with acute or convalescent COVID-19.

The CDR3 region has the DNA TGTGCCAGCAGTTGGCAGGGGAACAGGGGACCCTACAATGAGCAGTTCTTC. This codes for CASSWQGNRGPYNEQFF. J is TRBJ2-1 and V is TRBV27, with TRBD1 matching over 7 bases. The CDR3 covers 17 residues. V gave up 4 bases and J gave up 2 bases; unmatched junction bases: 11. CDR1 is MNHEY and CDR2 is SMNVEV in the germline V gene (reference sequence).

The chain links TRBV15 to TRBJ2-7; TRBD1 matches at 8 bases. The CDR3 is made up of 17 amino acids. From germline, CDR1 is LNHNV and CDR2 YYDKDF (reference sequence). Trimming took 3 bases from V and 1 from J; bases not matched to a gene: 11. CDR3 bases: TGTGCCACCAGCAGGGGGCCCGGACAGGGCCAGTCCTACGAGCAGTACTTC. It codes for CATSRGPGQGQSYEQYF.

The chain uses TRBV19 and TRBJ2-1; D is perhaps TRBD1 (6 bases). V lost 3 bases and J lost 8, with 11 bases in between. The CDR3 is made up of 13 amino acids. Per germline, CDR1 LNHDA and CDR2 SQIVND (reference sequence). The CDR3 region is CASSMTGKYEQFF. DNA for the CDR3: TGTGCCAGTAGTATGACAGGAAAATATGAGCAGTTCTTC.

Only one count was recorded for this clone. This chain uses TRBV3-1 (or the pseudogene TRBV3-2) with TRBJ2-7, with 7 bases fitting TRBD2. There are 15 residues in the CDR3. The V gene's germline CDR1 is LGHDT and CDR2 YNNKEL (reference sequence). Trimming took 1 base from V and 4 from J; bases not matched to a gene: 7. The CDR3 sequence: CASSQGTSEMYEQYF. For the CDR3, the DNA is TGTGCCAGCAGCCAAGGTACTAGCGAGATGTACGAGCAGTACTTC.

This chain links TRBV5-6 with TRBJ1-1, with TRBD1 identical over 8 bases. Germline trimming cut 3 bases from V and 13 bases from J; bases unmatched to any gene: 5. CDR1 and CDR2 from the germline V gene are SGHDT and YYEEEE. This CDR3 has 11 residues. The CDR3 coding sequence is TGTGCCAGCAGCTGGGGACAGGCGGTTTTCTTT. Its protein is CASSWGQAVFF.

Here the CDR3 reads CASSRTGGYGDTEAFF. Written as DNA, the CDR3 is TGCGCCAGCAGCCGGACAGGGGGCTATGGGGACACTGAAGCTTTCTTT. The V and J genes are TRBV5-1 and TRBJ1-1; 11 positions agree with TRBD1. The ends lost 4 bases at V and 3 bases at J; junction bases unmatched: 8. The germline V gene has CDR1 SGHRS and CDR2 YFSETQ. The CDR3 runs 16 residues.

The rearrangement links TRBV6-5 to TRBJ1-3; D not certain. CDR1 is MNHEY, CDR2 SVGAGI, per germline. There are 15 residues in the CDR3. Trimming removed 4 bases from V and 0 bases from J, with 10 bases in between. As DNA, the CDR3 is TGTGCCAGCAGTTTGACAACCTCCTCTGGAAACACCATATATTTT. The encoded protein is CASSLTTSSGNTIYF.

This clone was picked up a small number of times. The CDR3 loop reads CASSLGMDSGELFF. The CDR3 nucleotides are TGTGCCAGCAGCTTAGGCATGGACTCCGGGGAGCTGTTTTTT. The chain employs TRBV11-2 and TRBJ2-2; TRBD2 is a possible D gene (5 bases). The V end lost 1 base, the J end lost 6 bases, and 9 bases lay between the germline ends. The CDR3 contains 14 residues. Germline V gene sequence: CDR1 SGHAT, CDR2 FQNNGV.

This chain uses TRBV5-1 with TRBJ2-3; 14 bases are a match to TRBD2. J lost 6 bases, V lost 4 bases, and 4 bases had no gene match. There are 15 residues in the CDR3. Germline V gene data show CDR1 as SGHRS and CDR2 as YFSETQ. As DNA, the CDR3 is TGCGCCAGCAGCATAGGACTAGCGGGAGGCGATACGCAGTATTTT. Its protein is CASSIGLAGGDTQYF.

Details on this clone: The junction departs from the called germline gene at one end, perhaps through a read error. J is TRBJ2-7 and V is TRBV6-5, with 8 bases that match TRBD2. The CDR3 runs 15 residues. Looked up from germline, CDR1 is MNHEY and CDR2 is SVGAGI. This chain's CDR3 is CASSSAAGGSHEQYF. The CDR3 coding sequence is TGTGCCAGCAGTTCCGCGGCGGGAGGCTCCCACGAGCAGTACTTC.